The rows below give T cell receptor beta chains drawn from one sample of a study of shared clonotypes between healthy human individuals. The protocol was immunoSEQ multiplex PCR, while the TCRdb copy is restricted to in-frame clones and leaves out a portion. Seen here are about 1.1 million clones, approximately 80% observed once, and the top ten hold around 0.6%. Sequencing was performed on memory CD4+ T cells from PBMCs. These receptors were collected from a man aged 18-30 years in good health. Some clones in this sample may be carry-over from other donors' samples. Both conserved end residues are part of each CDR3. The D gene is left open where the match is weak. The size of a clone is reported for some rows only, either as once, few or many, or as a class for expanded clones.

- TRBJ1-1 few TRBV4-2 15 TGTGCCAGCAGCCAACAACAGGCTGCGAACACTGAAGCTTTCTTT CASSQQQAANTEAFF
- TRBJ2-7 - TRBV19 14 TGTGCCAGTAGTAGACAAACCTCCTCCTACGAGCAGTACTTC CASSRQTSSYEQYF
- TRBJ2-3 - TRBV30 13 TGTGCCTGGAGTTTTACAGGGCCAGATACGCAGTATTTT CAWSFTGPDTQYF
- TRBJ2-3 few TRBV7-8 17 TGTGCCAGCAGCTCCCTTTATCCGGAGTCGAGTGGAAATACGCAGTATTTT CASSSLYPESSGNTQYF
- TRBJ2-1 once TRBV6-5 11 TGTGCCAGCAGTACGTTCAATGAGCAGTTCTTC CASSTFNEQFF
TRBD1 TRBJ2-1 - TRBV7-2 13 TGTGCCAGCAGCACCACAGGGGTGAATGAGCAGTTCTTC CASSTTGVNEQFF
TRBD2 TRBJ2-6 - TRBV10-3 15 TGTGCCAGCAGAGCGGGAGTACTTGGGGCCAACGTCCTGACTTTC CASRAGVLGANVLTF
- TRBJ2-3 - TRBV9 15 TGTGCCAGCAGCGCCCTCCTATTCGGTGATGATACGCAGTATTTT CASSALLFGDDTQYF
- TRBJ2-3 - TRBV5-1 16 TGCGCCAGCAGCCTTCCAGACGGAGCTAGCACAGATACGCAGTATTTT CASSLPDGASTDTQYF
TRBD1 TRBJ1-2 - TRBV6-5 13 TGTGCCAGCAGGAGGGGGCGCGACTATGGCTACACCTTC CASRRGRDYGYTF
- TRBJ1-5 - TRBV6-5 14 TGTGCCAGCAGTTACTCTGGGGGCAATCAGCCCCAGCATTTT CASSYSGGNQPQHF
- TRBJ1-1 few TRBV2 14 TGTGCCAGCAGAACCCGGGGTTTGAACACTGAAGCTTTCTTT CASRTRGLNTEAFF
- TRBJ2-5 - TRBV7-3 17 TGTGCCAGCAGCTCTAAATCTGCCGGGGACCTCCAAGAGACCCAGTACTTC CASSSKSAGDLQETQYF
- TRBJ2-7 once TRBV7-2 14 TGTGCCAGCAGCTCCTTGGTGGGCTCCTACGAGCAGTACTTC CASSSLVGSYEQYF
- TRBJ2-7 - TRBV5-8 14 TGTGCCAGCAGCCGCATGGGGGTGGAGTACGAGCAGTACTTC CASSRMGVEYEQYF
- TRBJ2-7 many TRBV27 14 TGTGCCAGCAGTTTCGCCCTACGGAAATACGAGCAGTACTTC CASSFALRKYEQYF
TRBD1 TRBJ1-2 - TRBV14 15 TGTGCCAGCAGCCACTGGGACAGGGGGCGCGATGGCTACACCTTC CASSHWDRGRDGYTF
- TRBJ2-7 - TRBV10-1 13 TGCGCCAGCAGTGAGGCTGGGGGCTACGAGCAGTACTTC CASSEAGGYEQYF
- TRBJ2-1 - TRBV6-6 16 TGTGCCAGTACACAGCTCGGGGGAGGCCGTTACAATGAGCAGTTCTTC CASTQLGGGRYNEQFF
- TRBJ2-7 - TRBV6-5 14 TGTGCCAGCAGTTACCGGGACTCGATCTACGAGCAGTACTTC CASSYRDSIYEQYF
- TRBJ1-4 once TRBV28 14 TGTGCCAGCAAAGCCGTCGGTTATAATGAAAAACTGTTTTTT CASKAVGYNEKLFF
- TRBJ2-7 once TRBV28 15 TGTGCCAGCAGTCGGCTTAGGACTGGTTCCTACGAGCAGTACTTC CASSRLRTGSYEQYF
- TRBJ2-3 many TRBV6-1 12 TGTGCCAGCAGTTTTAGCACAGATACGCAGTATTTT CASSFSTDTQYF
- TRBJ2-3 - TRBV4-2 14 TGTGCCAGCAGCCAAGACGAGTTCACAGATACGCAGTATTTT CASSQDEFTDTQYF
- TRBJ2-1 once TRBV2 14 TGTGCCAGCAGTGAAGCTGGCAGGGGCAATGAGCAGTTCTTC CASSEAGRGNEQFF
- TRBJ2-5 few TRBV11-2 11 TGTGCCAGCACCCTGGGGGAGACCCAGTACTTC CASTLGETQYF